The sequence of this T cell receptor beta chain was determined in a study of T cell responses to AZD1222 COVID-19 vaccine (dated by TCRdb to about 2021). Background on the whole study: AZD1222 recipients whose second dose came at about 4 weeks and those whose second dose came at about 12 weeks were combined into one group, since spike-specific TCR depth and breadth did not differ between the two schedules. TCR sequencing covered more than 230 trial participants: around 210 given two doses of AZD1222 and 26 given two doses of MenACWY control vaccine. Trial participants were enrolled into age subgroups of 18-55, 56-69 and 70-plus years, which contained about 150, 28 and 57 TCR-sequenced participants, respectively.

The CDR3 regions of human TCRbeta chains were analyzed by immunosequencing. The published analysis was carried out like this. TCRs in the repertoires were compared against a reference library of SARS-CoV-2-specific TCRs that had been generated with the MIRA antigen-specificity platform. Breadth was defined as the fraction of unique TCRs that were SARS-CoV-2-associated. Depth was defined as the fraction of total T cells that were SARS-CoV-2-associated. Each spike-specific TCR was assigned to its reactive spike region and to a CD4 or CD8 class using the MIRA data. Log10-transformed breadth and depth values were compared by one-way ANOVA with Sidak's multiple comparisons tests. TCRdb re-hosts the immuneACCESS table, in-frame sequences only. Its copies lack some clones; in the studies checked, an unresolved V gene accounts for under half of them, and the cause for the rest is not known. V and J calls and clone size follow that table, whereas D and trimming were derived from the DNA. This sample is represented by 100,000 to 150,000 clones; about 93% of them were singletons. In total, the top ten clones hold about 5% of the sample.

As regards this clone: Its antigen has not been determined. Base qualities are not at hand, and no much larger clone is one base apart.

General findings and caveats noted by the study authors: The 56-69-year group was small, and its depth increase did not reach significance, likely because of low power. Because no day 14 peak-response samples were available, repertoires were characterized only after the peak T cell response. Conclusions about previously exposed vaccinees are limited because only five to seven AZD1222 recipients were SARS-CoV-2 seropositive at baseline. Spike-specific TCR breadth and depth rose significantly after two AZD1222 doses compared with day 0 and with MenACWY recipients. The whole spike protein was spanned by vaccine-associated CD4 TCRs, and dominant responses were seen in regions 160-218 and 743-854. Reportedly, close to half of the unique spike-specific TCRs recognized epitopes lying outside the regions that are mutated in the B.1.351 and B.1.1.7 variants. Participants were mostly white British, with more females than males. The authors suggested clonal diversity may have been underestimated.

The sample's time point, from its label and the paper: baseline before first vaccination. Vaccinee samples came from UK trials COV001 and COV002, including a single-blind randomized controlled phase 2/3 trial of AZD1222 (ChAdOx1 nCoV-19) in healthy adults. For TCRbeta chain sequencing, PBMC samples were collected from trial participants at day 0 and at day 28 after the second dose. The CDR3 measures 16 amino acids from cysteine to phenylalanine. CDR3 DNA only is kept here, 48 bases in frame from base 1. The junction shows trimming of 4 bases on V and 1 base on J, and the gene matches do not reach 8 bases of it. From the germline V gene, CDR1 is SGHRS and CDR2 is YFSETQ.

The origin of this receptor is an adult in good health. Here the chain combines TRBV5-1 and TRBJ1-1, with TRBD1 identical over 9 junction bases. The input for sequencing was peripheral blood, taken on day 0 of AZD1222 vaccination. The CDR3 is CASSANRGPGNTEAFF. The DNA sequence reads TGCGCCAGCAGCGCCAACAGGGGGCCGGGGAACACTGAAGCTTTCTTT.